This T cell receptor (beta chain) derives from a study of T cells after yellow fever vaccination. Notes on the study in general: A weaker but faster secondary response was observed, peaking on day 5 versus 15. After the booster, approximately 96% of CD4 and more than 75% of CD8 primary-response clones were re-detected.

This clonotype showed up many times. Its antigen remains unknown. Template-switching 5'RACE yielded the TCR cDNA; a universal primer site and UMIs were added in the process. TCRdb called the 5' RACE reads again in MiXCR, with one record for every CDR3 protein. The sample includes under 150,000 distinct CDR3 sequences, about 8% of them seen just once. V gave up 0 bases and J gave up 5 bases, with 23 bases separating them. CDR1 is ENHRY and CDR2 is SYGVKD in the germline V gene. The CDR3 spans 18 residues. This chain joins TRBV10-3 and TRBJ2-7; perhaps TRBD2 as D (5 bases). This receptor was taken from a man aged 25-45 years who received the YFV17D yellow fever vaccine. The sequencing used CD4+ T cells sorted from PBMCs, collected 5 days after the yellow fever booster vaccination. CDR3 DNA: TGTGCCATCAGTGAGTCCGGGGTTAAGGGAGTGGGCAGCAACGAGCAGTACTTC. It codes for CAISESGVKGVGSNEQYF.